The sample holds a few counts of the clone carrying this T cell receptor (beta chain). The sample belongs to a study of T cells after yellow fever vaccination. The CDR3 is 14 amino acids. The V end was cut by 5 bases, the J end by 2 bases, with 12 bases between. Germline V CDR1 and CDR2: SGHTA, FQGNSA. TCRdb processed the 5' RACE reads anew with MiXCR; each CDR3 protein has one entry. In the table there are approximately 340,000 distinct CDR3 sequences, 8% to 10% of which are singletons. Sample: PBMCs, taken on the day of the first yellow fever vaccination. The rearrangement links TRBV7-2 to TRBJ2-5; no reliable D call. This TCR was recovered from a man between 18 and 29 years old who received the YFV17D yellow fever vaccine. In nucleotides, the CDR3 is TGTGCCAGCAGCGCTCAGGTCCGACAAGAGACCCAGTACTTC. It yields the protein CASSAQVRQETQYF. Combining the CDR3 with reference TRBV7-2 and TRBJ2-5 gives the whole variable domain GAGVSQSPSNKVTEKGKDVELRCDPISGHTALYWYRQSLGQGLEFLIYFQGNSAPDKSGLPSDRFSAERTGGSVSTLTIQRTQQEDSAVYLCASSAQVRQETQYFGPGTRLLVL.